This is a list of T cell receptor beta chains from one sample in a study of T-cell reconstitution after alpha-beta-depleted transplantation in children. MiXCR, applied by TCRdb to the PCR reads, yields one record per CDR3 protein. The table has about 58,000 distinct CDR3 sequences, 44% seen once. Specimen: PBMCs, mostly from graft donor cells, collected 360 days after TCRalphabeta/CD19-depleted stem cell transplant. The source of these receptors is a male patient between 5 and 17 years old who had a stem cell transplant for acute lymphoblastic leukemia, so the T cells may come from the graft donor. The CDR3 runs from the conserved cysteine through the conserved F or W. The D gene is left open where the match is weak. The size of a clone is reported for some rows only, either as once, few or many, or as a class for expanded clones.

D gene	J gene	V gene	clone size	CDR3 protein	CDR3 DNA
NA	TRBJ2-7	TRBV5-6	once	CASSLVVNEQYF	TGTGCCAGCAGCTTGGTAGTGAACGAGCAGTACTTC
NA	TRBJ1-1	TRBV7-6	few	CASSLAGPLNTEAFF	TGTGCCAGCAGCTTAGCGGGACCCCTGAACACTGAAGCTTTCTTT
NA	TRBJ2-1	TRBV4-1	NA	CASSQGKHQRSDEQFF	TGCGCCAGCAGCCAAGGAAAGCACCAGCGTAGCGATGAGCAGTTCTTC
TRBD2	TRBJ2-5	TRBV3-1	NA	CASSQHSGGGETQYF	TGTGCCAGCAGCCAGCATAGCGGGGGAGGAGAGACCCAGTACTTC
TRBD1	TRBJ2-7	TRBV29-1	NA	CSVFGTGGFSYEQYF	TGCAGCGTTTTCGGGACAGGGGGCTTTTCCTACGAGCAGTACTTC
TRBD2	TRBJ2-1	TRBV12-3/TRBV12-4	few	CASSPSGRAVGEQFF	TGTGCCAGCAGCCCTAGCGGGAGGGCTGTCGGTGAGCAGTTCTTC
NA	TRBJ1-2	TRBV5-1	NA	CASSLGRHGYTF	TGCGCCAGCAGCTTGGGAAGGCATGGCTACACCTTC
TRBD2	TRBJ2-3	TRBV29-1	many	CSVRGTSIFDTQYF	TGCAGCGTACGCGGGACTAGCATTTTTGATACGCAGTATTTT
NA	TRBJ1-1	TRBV20-1	NA	CSARAGHKNTEAFF	TGCAGTGCTAGAGCGGGACATAAGAACACTGAAGCTTTCTTT
NA	TRBJ2-1	TRBV9	few	CASSPGPSGGAYNEQFF	TGTGCCAGCAGCCCAGGACCGAGCGGAGGGGCCTACAATGAGCAGTTCTTC
NA	TRBJ2-7	TRBV5-6	many	CASSFGKGVAYEQYF	TGTGCCAGCAGCTTTGGGAAGGGAGTAGCCTACGAGCAGTACTTC
TRBD2	TRBJ2-3	TRBV10-2	NA	CASSELGIGAGGTDTQYF	TGCGCCAGCAGTGAGTTGGGGATCGGAGCGGGGGGCACAGATACGCAGTATTTT
TRBD1	TRBJ1-4	TRBV12-3/TRBV12-4	NA	CASRSTGEGEKLFF	TGTGCCAGCAGGTCGACAGGGGAGGGAGAAAAACTGTTTTTT
TRBD1	TRBJ2-5	TRBV24-1	few	CATSEGGQGQETQYF	TGTGCCACCAGTGAGGGTGGACAGGGACAAGAGACCCAGTACTTC
NA	TRBJ2-3	TRBV3-1	few	CASSQRRGRTDTQYF	TGTGCCAGCAGCCAAAGACGGGGCCGCACAGATACGCAGTATTTT
TRBD1	TRBJ2-1	TRBV20-1	NA	CSARDLGTGHNEQFF	TGCAGTGCTAGAGATTTGGGGACAGGGCACAATGAGCAGTTCTTC
TRBD2	TRBJ2-1	TRBV4-1	NA	CASSQDGTSGLYNEQFF	TGCGCCAGCAGCCAAGACGGGACTAGCGGATTATACAATGAGCAGTTCTTC
TRBD1	TRBJ2-1	TRBV5-1	NA	CASSLRDRGHEQFF	TGCGCCAGCAGCTTAAGGGACAGGGGCCATGAGCAGTTCTTC
TRBD2	TRBJ2-3	TRBV25-1	NA	CASSGSGRPSTDTQYF	TGTGCCAGCAGTGGTAGCGGGAGGCCTAGCACAGATACGCAGTATTTT
NA	TRBJ2-1	TRBV20-1	few	CSARDYYNEQFF	TGCAGTGCTAGAGACTATTACAATGAGCAGTTCTTC
TRBD1	TRBJ2-5	TRBV12-3/TRBV12-4	once	CASSSNPQGAWEETQYF	TGTGCCAGCAGTTCCAATCCACAGGGGGCGTGGGAAGAGACCCAGTACTTC
NA	TRBJ2-2	TRBV6-5	NA	CASSDLAGELFF	TGTGCCAGCAGTGACCTCGCCGGGGAGCTGTTTTTT
TRBD1	TRBJ2-7	TRBV6-1	NA	CASSETGPYEQYF	TGTGCCAGCAGTGAGACAGGGCCCTACGAGCAGTACTTC
NA	TRBJ1-1	TRBV7-9	few	CASSSFEWDTEAFF	TGTGCCAGCAGCTCCTTCGAATGGGACACTGAAGCTTTCTTT
NA	TRBJ2-5	TRBV10-3	NA	CAIRSTEQETQYF	TGTGCCATCAGGTCGACGGAGCAAGAGACCCAGTACTTC
TRBD2	TRBJ2-1	TRBV5-1	NA	CASRPTSDYNEQFF	TGCGCCAGCAGACCTACTAGCGACTACAATGAGCAGTTCTTC
NA	TRBJ2-5	TRBV12-3/TRBV12-4	few	CASSLYLRDGQETQYF	TGTGCCAGCAGCCTTTATCTCCGGGACGGCCAAGAGACCCAGTACTTC
NA	TRBJ2-3	TRBV7-3	NA	CASSPSRARTDTQYF	TGTGCCAGCAGCCCCTCCCGGGCACGCACAGATACGCAGTATTTT
NA	TRBJ2-5	TRBV6-5	few	CASSYSDLQETQYF	TGTGCCAGCAGTTACTCGGATCTCCAAGAGACCCAGTACTTC
NA	TRBJ2-1	TRBV12-3/TRBV12-4	few	CASSPGNEQFF	TGTGCCAGCTCACCAGGGAATGAGCAGTTCTTC
NA	TRBJ2-3	TRBV24-1	NA	CATSAGGLSTDTQYF	TGTGCCACCAGTGCGGGGGGCCTTTCCACAGATACGCAGTATTTT
NA	TRBJ2-6	TRBV24-1	few	CATPRSYSGANVLTF	TGTGCCACCCCCAGGTCTTATTCTGGGGCCAACGTCCTGACTTTC
TRBD1	TRBJ2-7	TRBV5-1	NA	CASSRDRGGPYEQYF	TGCGCCAGCAGCCGTGACAGGGGGGGCCCGTACGAGCAGTACTTC
NA	TRBJ2-1	TRBV20-1	NA	CSARPGGRIDNEQFF	TGCAGTGCTAGACCCGGGGGGCGGATAGACAATGAGCAGTTCTTC
NA	TRBJ2-3	TRBV7-3	NA	CASSLLHTDTQYF	TGTGCCAGCAGCTTACTCCACACAGATACGCAGTATTTT
NA	TRBJ2-7	TRBV7-2	NA	CASSLPGPEQYF	TGTGCCAGCAGCTTACCTGGTCCCGAGCAGTACTTC
NA	TRBJ2-3	TRBV5-1	few	CASSSDGASTDTQYF	TGCGCCAGCAGCTCAGACGGCGCTAGCACAGATACGCAGTATTTT
NA	TRBJ2-1	TRBV9	few	CASSVDNNEQFF	TGTGCCAGCAGCGTAGATAACAATGAGCAGTTCTTC
NA	TRBJ2-3	TRBV27	NA	CASSSQLTHTDTQYF	TGTGCCAGCAGTTCCCAGTTGACTCACACAGATACGCAGTATTTT
TRBD2	TRBJ2-1	TRBV9	NA	CASSVERVGTSGRAKDEQFF	TGTGCCAGCAGCGTAGAGAGGGTAGGGACTAGCGGGAGGGCCAAGGATGAGCAGTTCTTC
NA	TRBJ2-2	TRBV5-1	few	CASSLDLSGFTGELFF	TGCGCCAGCAGCTTGGACCTATCCGGGTTCACCGGGGAGCTGTTTTTT
TRBD2	TRBJ2-1	TRBV25-1	NA	CASSEFGGRGYNEQFF	TGTGCCAGCAGTGAATTTGGGGGGAGGGGTTACAATGAGCAGTTCTTC
NA	TRBJ1-5	TRBV27	once	CASSLRDSNQPQHF	TGTGCCAGCAGTTTGCGGGATAGCAATCAGCCCCAGCATTTT
NA	TRBJ2-7	TRBV11-1	NA	CASSHRDIPYEQYF	TGTGCCAGCAGCCACCGGGACATCCCATACGAGCAGTACTTC
NA	TRBJ2-7	TRBV20-1	many	CSARDRASYEQYF	TGCAGTGCTAGAGATAGGGCTAGCTACGAGCAGTACTTC
TRBD1	TRBJ2-5	TRBV24-1	NA	CATSRVGDRGYETQYF	TGTGCCACCAGTCGCGTAGGGGACAGGGGTTACGAGACCCAGTACTTC
NA	TRBJ1-5	TRBV28	NA	CASTLWAGRETQHF	TGTGCCAGCACCCTGTGGGCAGGGAGAGAGACCCAGCATTTT
NA	TRBJ2-1	TRBV6-1	few	CASRGGSDNEQFF	TGTGCCAGCAGAGGGGGTAGCGACAATGAGCAGTTCTTC
NA	TRBJ2-3	TRBV10-3	NA	CAISDRGGHTQYF	TGTGCCATCAGTGATCGGGGCGGACATACGCAGTATTTT
TRBD2	TRBJ2-3	TRBV20-1	NA	CSARDLSGGSLVDTQYF	TGCAGTGCTAGAGATCTTTCCGGGGGGTCCCTTGTGGATACGCAGTATTTT
TRBD2	TRBJ2-1	TRBV12-3/TRBV12-4	once	CASSLGGLAGEQNYNEQFF	TGTGCCAGCAGTTTAGGGGGACTAGCGGGGGAGCAGAACTACAATGAGCAGTTCTTC
NA	TRBJ2-5	TRBV28	NA	CASSWDISQETQYF	TGTGCCAGCAGTTGGGACATCTCCCAAGAGACCCAGTACTTC
TRBD2	TRBJ2-5	TRBV29-1	few	CSQGSGGLGETQYF	TGTAGTCAAGGAAGCGGGGGACTTGGGGAGACCCAGTACTTC
NA	TRBJ2-1	TRBV28	few	CASSPQGTFSYNEQFF	TGTGCCAGCAGTCCTCAGGGGACTTTCTCCTACAATGAGCAGTTCTTC
NA	TRBJ2-3	TRBV28	NA	CASSLALPDTQYF	TGTGCCAGCAGTTTAGCCCTGCCTGATACGCAGTATTTT
NA	TRBJ2-6	TRBV5-1	NA	CASSLELRSGANVLTF	TGCGCCAGCAGCTTGGAATTGAGGTCTGGGGCCAACGTCCTGACTTTC
NA	TRBJ2-2	TRBV29-1	NA	CSVEGSTGELFF	TGCAGCGTTGAAGGCAGCACCGGGGAGCTGTTTTTT
TRBD2	TRBJ2-5	TRBV7-3	NA	CASSSSGNSVETQYF	TGTGCCAGCAGCAGTAGCGGGAACTCCGTAGAGACCCAGTACTTC